This T cell receptor beta chain was captured by sequencing in a study of T cells in Graves' hyperthyroidism and ophthalmopathy. The source material, RNA transcripts, was used to amplify TCR beta CDR3 regions. Primed by the HTBI set, a first-round RT-PCR was run on the TCR CDR3. TCRdb reprocessed the multiplex PCR reads with MiXCR, giving one entry per CDR3 protein. This repertoire shows about 690,000 distinct CDR3 sequences, roughly 17% found once; its top ten account for around 15%. This clonotype was detected ten times or more. Graves' hyperthyroidism was deemed stable given no ophthalmopathy progression within 18 months. Newly diagnosed hyperthyroidism, duration under 2 months, in patients aged 18 to 65. The V and J ends lost 4 bases and 4 bases respectively, with 14 bases between them. Germline V lookup: CDR1 SGHRS, CDR2 YFSETQ. The length of the CDR3 is 14 residues.

The sample consisted of blood. This TCR came from a man in his fifties or sixties with Graves' hyperthyroidism. The genes are TRBV5-1 and TRBJ1-1; a weak D match, TRBD1 (5 bases). The DNA of the CDR3 is TGCGCCAGCAGCCTCGACCAGGGAGGCACTGAAGCTTTCTTT. It encodes CASSLDQGGTEAFF.